The next 15 T cell receptor beta chains were all read from a single sample in a study of neurological immune-mediated disorders. TCRdb re-analysed the 5' RACE reads in MiXCR, keeping a single row per CDR3 protein. The sample consists of 20,000 to 30,000 distinct CDR3 sequences, about 6.3% of them appearing once. The sample consisted of PBMCs. The receptors here all came from a woman aged 40 to 50 in good health.

This clonotype was observed at least ten times. In nucleotides, the CDR3 is TGCGCCAGCAGCTTCGTCCCCGGCACAGATACGCAGTATTTT. It yields the protein CASSFVPGTDTQYF. V gene TRBV5-1 combines with J gene TRBJ2-3; no definite D call. The CDR3 covers 14 residues. Germline loops: CDR1 SGHRS, CDR2 YFSETQ. V was clipped by 2 bases and J by 1 base, with 8 bases between them.

The table lists this clonotype with many counts. The gene calls are TRBV20-1 and TRBJ2-1; D remains unclear. Germline CDR1 reads DFQATT; CDR2 reads SNEGSKA (reference sequence). The CDR3 length is 11 residues. V lost 4 bases and J 7 bases, leaving 8 bases between the germline ends. The CDR3 spells CSANSDNEQFF. As DNA, the CDR3 is TGCAGTGCTAATTCCGATAATGAGCAGTTCTTC.

This clonotype has a count of ten or more. V gene TRBV7-9 combines with J gene TRBJ2-5, with D uncertain. The CDR3 has 16 residues. Trimming pared 5 bases from V and 1 base from J, leaving 17 bases between. Per the germline V gene, CDR1 is SEHNR and CDR2 is FQNEAQ (reference sequence). CDR3 bases: TGTGCCAGCAGCCCTAACGTAGTGACACCCCAAGAGACCCAGTACTTC. This gives the protein CASSPNVVTPQETQYF.

There are many counts of this clonotype. The rearrangement links TRBV5-1 to TRBJ2-5; TRBD1 might be the D (7 bases). Germline CDR1 reads SGHRS; CDR2 reads YFSETQ. The V and J ends lost 4 bases and 5 bases respectively, with 18 bases between them. This CDR3 spans 15 amino acids. This chain's CDR3 is CASSRGTAREETQYF. Written as DNA, the CDR3 is TGCGCCAGCAGCCGGGGGACAGCCCGAGAGGAGACCCAGTACTTC.

This clonotype came up many times. The V and J genes are TRBV7-2 and TRBJ2-7; a possible D gene is TRBD2 (5 bases). Germline lookup yields CDR1 SGHTA and CDR2 FQGNSA. V lost 6 bases and J lost 3, with 15 bases in between. The CDR3 is 14 residues long. The CDR3 here is CASSPRVGVYEQYF. The CDR3 DNA is TGTGCCAGCAGTCCCCGAGTCGGGGTCTACGAGCAGTACTTC.

This clonotype was observed at least ten times. V is TRBV20-1 and J is TRBJ2-3, with 8 bases that match TRBD2. Germline values: CDR1 DFQATT, CDR2 SNEGSKA (reference sequence). The CDR3 totals 16 residues. V lost 3 bases, J lost 6 bases, and 14 bases stayed unmatched. The CDR3 protein is CSASRRAGATQDTQYF. The CDR3 coding sequence is TGCAGTGCTAGCCGACGAGCGGGAGCAACACAGGATACGCAGTATTTT.

This clonotype was seen ten or more times. The chain carries TRBV5-5 and TRBJ2-7, with 12 bases fitting TRBD2. Germline CDR1 SGHKS, CDR2 YYEKEE (reference sequence). This CDR3 contains 19 residues. The junction had 16 bases not matched to a gene; V was cut back by 4 bases and J by 2 bases. The CDR3 is CASSLSLASGRANTYEQYF. DNA for the CDR3: TGTGCCAGCAGCCTCTCTTTGGCTAGCGGGAGGGCCAATACCTACGAGCAGTACTTC.

Many counts were recorded for this clonotype. This chain uses TRBV20-1 with TRBJ2-4, with TRBD2 matching over 13 bases. This CDR3 is 15 amino acids long. Germline CDR1 and CDR2: DFQATT and SNEGSKA (reference sequence). Trimming removed 3 bases from V and 4 bases from J; junction bases left unmatched: 3. The CDR3 loop is CSARTGLAGKNIQYF. The DNA for the CDR3 is TGCAGTGCTAGGACGGGACTAGCGGGAAAAAACATTCAGTACTTC.

This clonotype showed up many times. The chain joins TRBV28 to TRBJ2-7, with D possibly being TRBD2 (6 bases). V was trimmed by 7 bases and J by 3 bases, leaving 16 bases between them. CDR1 is MDHEN and CDR2 is SYDVKM in the germline V gene. This CDR3 region has 14 residues. The CDR3 reads CASNGTPTGYEQYF. For the CDR3, the DNA is TGTGCCAGCAACGGGACTCCCACCGGCTACGAGCAGTACTTC.

This clonotype has at least ten counts. The CDR3 coding sequence is TGTGCCAGCAGCTTAGCTCTTGATGGCGAGCAGTACTTC. This codes for CASSLALDGEQYF. The chain is built from TRBV11-2 and TRBJ2-7; D gene unclear. The CDR3 length is 13 residues. Trimming pared 1 base from V and 6 bases from J, leaving 10 bases between. Per the germline V gene, CDR1 is SGHAT and CDR2 is FQNNGV.

The sample holds many counts of this clonotype. The chain links TRBV6-1 to TRBJ2-2; D might be TRBD1 or TRBD2, each matching 6 bases. Germline CDR1 and CDR2: MNHNS and SASEGT. Trimming stripped 8 bases from V and 2 bases from J, with 21 bases between. There are 17 residues in the CDR3. CDR3 DNA sequence: TGTGCCAGCTGTGGGGGGCCAGGGAAATACAACACCGGGGAGCTGTTTTTT. It specifies CASCGGPGKYNTGELFF.

This clonotype came up many times. The J gene is TRBJ2-7, the V gene TRBV6-5; 10 bases line up with TRBD1. The CDR3 consists of 12 residues. J gave up 3 bases and V 11 bases, and 4 bases lay outside the gene matches. Germline loops: CDR1 MNHEY, CDR2 SVGAGI. This CDR3 reads CAVGQGLYEQYF. For the CDR3, the DNA is TGTGCCGTGGGACAGGGGCTCTACGAGCAGTACTTC.

This clonotype was counted ten times or more. The chain recombines TRBV29-1 with TRBJ2-7, with 12 bases lining up with TRBD1. The CDR3 has 14 residues. The V and J ends lost 7 bases and 6 bases, in that order; junction bases with no gene match: 10. Germline CDR1 and CDR2: SQVTM and ANQGSEA. The CDR3 region is CSGGLGQGASEQYF. In nucleotides, the CDR3 is TGCAGCGGGGGATTGGGACAGGGGGCGAGCGAGCAGTACTTC.

This clonotype came up many times. V usage is TRBV6-6 and J usage is TRBJ2-5; D is perhaps TRBD1 (6 bases). V lost 5 bases and J lost 2, with 9 bases in between. The CDR3 runs 13 residues. Per germline, CDR1 MNHNY and CDR2 SVGAGI (reference sequence). CDR3 amino acids: CASSGTKQETQYF. In DNA, the CDR3 is TGTGCCAGCAGTGGGACAAAGCAAGAGACCCAGTACTTC.

This clonotype was picked up many times. V and J are TRBV5-1 and TRBJ2-1; 9 positions match TRBD1. In germline, CDR1 is SGHRS, CDR2 YFSETQ. The CDR3 extends over 14 amino acids. Trimming took 0 bases from V and 6 from J; bases not matched to a gene: 1. CDR3 bases: TGCGCCAGCAGCTTGGGACAGGGGGTCAATGAGCAGTTCTTC. It translates to CASSLGQGVNEQFF. Together with reference TRBV5-1 and TRBJ2-1, the CDR3 gives the full variable domain: KAGVTQTPRYLIKTRGQQVTLSCSPISGHRSVSWYQQTPGQGLQFLFEYFSETQRNKGNFPGRFSGRQFSNSRSEMNVSTLELGDSALYLCASSLGQGVNEQFFGPGTRLTVL.